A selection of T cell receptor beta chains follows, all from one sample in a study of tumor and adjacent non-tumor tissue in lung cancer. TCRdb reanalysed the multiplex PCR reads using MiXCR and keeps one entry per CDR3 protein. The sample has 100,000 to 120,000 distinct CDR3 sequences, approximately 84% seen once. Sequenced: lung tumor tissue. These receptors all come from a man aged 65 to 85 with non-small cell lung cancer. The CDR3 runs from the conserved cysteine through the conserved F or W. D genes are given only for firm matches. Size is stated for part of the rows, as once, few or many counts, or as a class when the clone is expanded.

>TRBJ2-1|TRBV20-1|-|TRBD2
TGCAGTGCTACCTACAGACTAGCGGGAGGCGATGAGCAGTTCTTC
CSATYRLAGGDEQFF
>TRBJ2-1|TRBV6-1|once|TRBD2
TGTGCCAGCAGTGAATATGGACTAGCTGGCAAGAATGAGCAGTTCTTC
CASSEYGLAGKNEQFF
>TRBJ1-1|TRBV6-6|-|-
TGTACCAGCAGGCTACCCTACACTGAAGCTTTCTTT
CTSRLPYTEAFF
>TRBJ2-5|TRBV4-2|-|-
TGTGCCAGCAGCCGCCTAACAGGGGGGGGCTTGGAAGAGAACCAATACTTC
CASSRLTGGGLEENQYF
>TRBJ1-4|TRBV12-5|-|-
TGTGCTAGTGGTTTGCAGCCGAGATATCAACTGTTTTTT
CASGLQPRYQLFF
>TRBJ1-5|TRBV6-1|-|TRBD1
TGTGCCAGTTGGACAGGGATTCAGCCCCAGCATTTC
CASWTGIQPQHF
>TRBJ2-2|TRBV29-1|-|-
TGCAACGCTAACGTAGCGGAGGGCACCGGGGAGCTGTTTTTT
CNANVAEGTGELFF
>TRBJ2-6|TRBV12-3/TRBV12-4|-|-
TGTGCCAGCAGTTTGAGGGACAAGGGGACTTCTGGGGCCAACATCCTGACTTTC
CASSLRDKGTSGANILTF
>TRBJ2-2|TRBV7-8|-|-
TGTGCCAACAGAAATACGGGGAAGGGGTGGACCGGGGAGCTGTTTTTT
CANRNTGKGWTGELFF
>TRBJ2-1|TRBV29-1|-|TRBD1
TGCATCGGTGGTACAGGGGGCAATGAGCAGTTCTTC
CIGGTGGNEQFF
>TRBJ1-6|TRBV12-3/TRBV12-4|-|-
TGCGCCAGCACCTACGGGACGGGGGGCTATAATTCACCCCTCCACTTT
CASTYGTGGYNSPLHF
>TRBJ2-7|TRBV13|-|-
TGTGCCAGCAGCTCAACCACGGGGGACTGGCAGTACTTT
CASSSTTGDWQYF
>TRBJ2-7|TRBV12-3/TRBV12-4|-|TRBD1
TGTGCCAGCAGTTTCATCCTACAGGGGAAGGGCTCCTACGAGCAGTACTTC
CASSFILQGKGSYEQYF
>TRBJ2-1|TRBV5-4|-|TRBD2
TGTACCAGCAGTGGAGCCGGGACTAGCGGGAGAGCGGAGCACTTCTTC
CTSSGAGTSGRAEHFF
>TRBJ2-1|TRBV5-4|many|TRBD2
TGTGCCAGCAGCCTGGGACTAGCGGGAGTTATCAATGAGCAGTTCTTC
CASSLGLAGVINEQFF
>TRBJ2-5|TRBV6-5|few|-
TGTGCCAGTAGCCGATCGACAGTCGGGGAAACCCAGTACTTC
CASSRSTVGETQYF
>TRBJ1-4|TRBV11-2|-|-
TGTGCCAGCAGCGGAAGTGTTACAAGTAATGAAAAACTGTTTTTT
CASSGSVTSNEKLFF
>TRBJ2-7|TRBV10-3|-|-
TGTGCCATCAAACGGGCGGGGCGCTACGAACAGTACTTC
CAIKRAGRYEQYF
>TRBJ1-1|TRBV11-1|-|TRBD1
TGTGTCAGCAGACAGGGGACAAGGAACATTGAAGCTTTCTTT
CVSRQGTRNIEAFF
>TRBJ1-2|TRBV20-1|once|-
TGCAGTGCTAGACATATACTAGGGGCGCGTAGGAACTATGGCTACATCTTC
CSARHILGARRNYGYIF
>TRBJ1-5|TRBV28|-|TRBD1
TGTGCCAGCAGTCTAGGACAGGGGACTCAGCCCCAGCATTTT
CASSLGQGTQPQHF
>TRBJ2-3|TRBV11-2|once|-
TGTGCCACGTCTCGTCGTAACACTGATACGCAGTATTTT
CATSRRNTDTQYF
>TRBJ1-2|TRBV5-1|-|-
TGCGTCAGCAGCCCACAGGACAGTAACTATGACTACACCTTC
CVSSPQDSNYDYTF
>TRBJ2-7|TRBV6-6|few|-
TGTGCCAGCAATTATGGGTATGGTCAGTACCGCAACTACGAGCAGTACTTC
CASNYGYGQYRNYEQYF
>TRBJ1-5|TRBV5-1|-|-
TGCACCATCAAACCGGGTTATAGCAATCAGCCCCAGCATTTT
CTIKPGYSNQPQHF
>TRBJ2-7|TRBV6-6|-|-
TGTGCCACTACTAAAAATTTGGGGCATTACGAGCAGTACTTC
CATTKNLGHYEQYF
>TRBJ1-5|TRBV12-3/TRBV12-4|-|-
TGTGACAGCAGTTTAGCCAATCAGCCCCTGCATTTT
CDSSLANQPLHF